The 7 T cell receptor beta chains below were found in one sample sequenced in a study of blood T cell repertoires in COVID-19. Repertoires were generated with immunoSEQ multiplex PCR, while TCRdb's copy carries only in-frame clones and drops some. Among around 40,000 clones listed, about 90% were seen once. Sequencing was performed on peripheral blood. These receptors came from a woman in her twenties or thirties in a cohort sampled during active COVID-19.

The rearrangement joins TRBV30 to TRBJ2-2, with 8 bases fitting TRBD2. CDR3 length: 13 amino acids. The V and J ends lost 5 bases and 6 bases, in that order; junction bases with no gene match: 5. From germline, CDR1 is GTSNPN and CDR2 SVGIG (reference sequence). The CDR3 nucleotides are TGTGCCTGGTCGAGGACTAGCTCCGGGGAGCTGTTTTTT. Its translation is CAWSRTSSGELFF. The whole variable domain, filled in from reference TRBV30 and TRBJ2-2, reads SQTIHQWPATLVQPVGSPLSLECTVEGTSNPNLYWYRQAAGRGLQLLFYSVGIGQISSEVPQNLSASRPQDRQFILSSKKLLLSDSGFYLCAWSRTSSGELFFGEGSRLTVL.

CDR3 DNA: TGTGCCTGGAGCCCGGGACAGGGGGCTCGGGGGCTGTTTTTT. This translates into CAWSPGQGARGLFF. The rearrangement uses TRBV30 and TRBJ1-4; TRBD1 matches at 12 bases. Germline V gene data show CDR1 as GTSNPN and CDR2 as SVGIG (reference sequence). The CDR3 has 14 residues. The V gene end was trimmed by 3 bases and the J gene end by 14 bases; junction bases not matched to a gene: 10.

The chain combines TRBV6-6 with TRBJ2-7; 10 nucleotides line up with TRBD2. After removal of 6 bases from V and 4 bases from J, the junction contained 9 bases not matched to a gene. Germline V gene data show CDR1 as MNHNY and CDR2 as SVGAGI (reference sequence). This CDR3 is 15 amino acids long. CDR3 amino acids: CASSDLGLAPYEQYF. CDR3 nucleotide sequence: TGTGCCAGCAGCGATCTGGGACTAGCGCCGTACGAGCAGTACTTC.

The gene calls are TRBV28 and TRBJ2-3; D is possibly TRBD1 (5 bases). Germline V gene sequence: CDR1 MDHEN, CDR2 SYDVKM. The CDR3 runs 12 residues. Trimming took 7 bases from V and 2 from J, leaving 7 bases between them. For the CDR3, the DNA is TGTGCCAGCAAAGGGGACACAGATACGCAGTATTTT. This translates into CASKGDTDTQYF.

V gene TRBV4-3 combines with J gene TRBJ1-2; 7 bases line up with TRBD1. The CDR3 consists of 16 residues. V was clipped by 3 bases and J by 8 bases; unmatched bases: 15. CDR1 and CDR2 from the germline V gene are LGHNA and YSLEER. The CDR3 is CASSQRDRVPSAGYTF. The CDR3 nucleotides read TGCGCCAGCAGCCAGCGGGACAGAGTTCCTTCGGCCGGCTACACCTTC.

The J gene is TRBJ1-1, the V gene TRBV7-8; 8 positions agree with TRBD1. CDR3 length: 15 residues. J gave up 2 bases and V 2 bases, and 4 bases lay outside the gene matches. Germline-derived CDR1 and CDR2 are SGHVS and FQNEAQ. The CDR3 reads CASSLTTGANTEAFF. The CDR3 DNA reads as TGTGCCAGCAGCTTAACGACAGGGGCCAACACTGAAGCTTTCTTT.

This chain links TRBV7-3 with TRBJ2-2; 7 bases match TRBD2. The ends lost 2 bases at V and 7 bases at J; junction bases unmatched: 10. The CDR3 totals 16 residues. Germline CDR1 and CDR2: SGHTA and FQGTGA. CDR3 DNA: TGTGCCAGCAGCTTAGTTGGCGGGAGTTCGAACGGGGAGCTGTTTTTT. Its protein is CASSLVGGSSNGELFF.